This TCR beta chain was obtained from a study of T cell changes during pregnancy in multiple sclerosis. Sequencing was performed with immunoSEQ multiplex PCR; in TCRdb, only in-frame clones are kept and a portion is missing. Of some 37,000 clones listed, around 92% were seen once; the top ten hold 1.2%. Germline V CDR1 and CDR2: SNHLY, FYNNEI. The CDR3 sequence is 12 residues long. V was pared by 7 bases and J by 8 bases, with 12 bases between. The chain combines TRBV2 with TRBJ1-5, with D maybe TRBD1 (5 bases). The clonotype originates from a female donor with multiple sclerosis, enrolled in a pregnancy study. Sequenced: PBMCs (not recorded whether the cells were cultured). The CDR3, as DNA: TGTGCCAGCACTGGGGGTGCGGAGCCCCAGCATTTT. Translating gives CASTGGAEPQHF. The full variable domain, in which reference TRBV2 and TRBJ1-5 provide the parts outside the CDR3, is EPEVTQTPSHQVTQMGQEVILRCVPISNHLYFYWYRQILGQKVEFLVSFYNNEISEKSEIFDDQFSVERPDGSNFTLKIRSTKLEDSAMYFCASTGGAEPQHFGDGTRLSIL.